This TCR beta chain was captured by sequencing in a study of blood T cell repertoires in COVID-19. Study-level information: Acute and convalescent COVID-19 specimens originated in the United States, Italy and Spain. T cells, B-cell-depleted T cells, or PBMCs supplied cDNA or gDNA.

While infection was still active, Seattle patients were enrolled and then followed longitudinally. There are 17 residues in the CDR3. Trimming at V came to 5 bases and at J to 1 base, leaving 9 bases not matched to a gene. Germline CDR1 reads SGHTA; CDR2 reads FQGTGA. Authors' analysis steps: Estimated nucleated cell counts came from reference gene primer amplification. Sequencing was performed with immunoSEQ multiplex PCR; in TCRdb, only in-frame clones are kept and a portion is missing. The V and J calls and clone size were taken over from that table, and D and trimming were inferred from the DNA. The sample holds 150,000 to 170,000 clones, approximately 85% seen once.

The sequencing sample was made of peripheral blood. This TCR came from a man in his 60s with COVID-19, enrolled during active disease. This chain joins TRBV7-3 and TRBJ2-2; TRBD2 agrees at 8 bases. The CDR3: CASSPSSSGRNTGELFF. The CDR3 coding sequence is TGTGCCAGCAGCCCATCTTCAAGCGGGAGGAACACCGGGGAGCTGTTTTTT.